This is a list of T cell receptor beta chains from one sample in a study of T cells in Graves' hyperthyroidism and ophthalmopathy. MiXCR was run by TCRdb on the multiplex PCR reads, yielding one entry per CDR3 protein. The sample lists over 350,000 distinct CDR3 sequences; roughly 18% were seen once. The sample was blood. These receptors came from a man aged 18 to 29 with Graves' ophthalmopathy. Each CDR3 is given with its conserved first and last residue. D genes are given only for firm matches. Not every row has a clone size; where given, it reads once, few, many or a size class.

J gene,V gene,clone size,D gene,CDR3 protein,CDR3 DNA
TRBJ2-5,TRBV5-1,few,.,CASSDRLGETQYF,TGCGCCAGCAGCGACCGACTGGGGGAGACCCAGTACTTC
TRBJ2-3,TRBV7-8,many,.,CASSFVRSKDTQYF,TGTGCCAGCAGCTTTGTTCGATCTAAAGATACGCAGTATTTT
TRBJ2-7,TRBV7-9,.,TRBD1,CASSRTGTVGYEQYF,TGTGCCAGCAGCCGGACAGGGACGGTCGGCTACGAGCAGTACTTC
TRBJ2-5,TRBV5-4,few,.,CASSLSMGLGETQYF,TGTGCCAGCAGCCTATCTATGGGTCTGGGGGAGACCCAGTACTTC
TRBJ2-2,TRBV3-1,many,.,CASSRRGSTGELFF,TGTGCCAGCAGCCGAAGGGGTTCCACCGGGGAGCTGTTTTTT
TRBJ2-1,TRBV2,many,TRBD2,CASSEELAEYNEQFF,TGTGCCAGCAGTGAGGAGCTAGCGGAGTACAATGAGCAGTTCTTC
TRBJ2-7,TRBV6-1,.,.,CASAPRPYEQYF,TGTGCCAGCGCCCCCCGTCCTTACGAGCAGTACTTC
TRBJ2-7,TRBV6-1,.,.,CASTGSPDDEQYF,TGTGCCAGCACCGGGAGCCCGGACGACGAGCAGTACTTC
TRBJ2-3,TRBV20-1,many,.,CSARGQADTQYF,TGCAGTGCTAGAGGTCAGGCAGATACGCAGTATTTT
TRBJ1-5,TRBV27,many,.,CASSDDRLGNQPQHF,TGTGCCAGCAGTGACGACAGGCTCGGCAATCAGCCCCAGCATTTT